Listed here are 15 T cell receptor beta chains from one sample, sequenced in a study of neoadjuvant anti-PD-1 for oral cavity cancer. Stated time point: after neoadjuvant nivolumab, at surgical resection. This table comes from immunoSEQ multiplex PCR, and its TCRdb copy is limited to in-frame clones, with some not included. The sample lists more than 9,000 clones; 55% to 65% were seen once. Material: tumor tissue, obtained after nivolumab (anti-PD-1) treatment. The source is a person aged 40-85 years with oral cavity squamous cell carcinoma.

The chain is built from TRBV18 and TRBJ2-2, with D possibly matching TRBD1 (5 bases). The CDR3 sequence is 15 residues long. Trimming took off 1 base at V and 5 bases at J, with 11 bases between the two ends. Germline V gene lookup returns CDR1 KGHSH and CDR2 LQKENI. This CDR3 is CASSPQTAGTGELFF. As DNA, the CDR3 is TGTGCCAGCTCACCACAGACGGCAGGGACCGGGGAGCTGTTTTTT.

This clone has just a few counts. The CDR3 loop is CASSASGRKDEQFF. CDR3 sequence (DNA): TGTGCCAGCAGCGCTAGCGGGAGAAAGGATGAGCAGTTCTTC. This rearrangement joins TRBV7-9 to TRBJ2-1, with 10 bases that match TRBD2. This CDR3 comprises 14 residues. The ends lost 5 bases at V and 8 bases at J; junction bases unmatched: 6. CDR1 SEHNR and CDR2 FQNEAQ come from the germline V gene (reference sequence).

V and J are TRBV7-2 and TRBJ2-1; TRBD2 matches at 14 bases. Germline CDR1 reads SGHTA; CDR2 reads FQGNSA. V shed 6 bases and J 7 bases; nucleotides not matched to a gene: 5. The CDR3 covers 15 residues. The CDR3 is CASSSRLAGGNEQFF. CDR3 DNA: TGTGCCAGCAGTTCCAGACTAGCGGGGGGGAATGAGCAGTTCTTC.

The chain joins TRBV2 to TRBJ2-1; TRBD2 matches 12 bases. The CDR3 is made up of 15 amino acids. CDR1 is SNHLY, CDR2 FYNNEI, per germline. Trimming removed 4 bases from V and 8 bases from J; junction bases left unmatched: 6. The CDR3 region has the DNA TGTGCCAGCAGTGGGGTGACTAGCGGGAGCGATGAGCAGTTCTTC. Translated: CASSGVTSGSDEQFF. The whole variable domain, remainder taken from reference TRBV2 and TRBJ2-1, is EPEVTQTPSHQVTQMGQEVILRCVPISNHLYFYWYRQILGQKVEFLVSFYNNEISEKSEIFDDQFSVERPDGSNFTLKIRSTKLEDSAMYFCASSGVTSGSDEQFFGPGTRLTVL.

The rearrangement joins TRBV27 to TRBJ2-1; TRBD2 matches at 9 bases. Germline CDR1 MNHEY, CDR2 SMNVEV (reference sequence). The CDR3 sequence is 15 residues long. After removal of 3 bases from V and 7 bases from J, the junction contained 7 bases not matched to a gene. CDR3 nucleotides: TGTGCCAGCAGTTTCTTAGCGGGAGCCAGTAATGAGCAGTTCTTC. This gives the protein CASSFLAGASNEQFF.

This rearrangement joins TRBV10-3 to TRBJ2-1; perhaps TRBD2 as D (5 bases). Germline V lookup: CDR1 ENHRY, CDR2 SYGVKD. The length of the CDR3 is 16 residues. Between the trimmed V and J ends, which lost 3 bases and 0 bases, there was a span of 12 bases. This chain's CDR3 is CAISDGGRSSYNEQFF. CDR3 bases: TGTGCCATCAGTGACGGCGGGCGCAGCTCCTACAATGAGCAGTTCTTC.

CDR3 nucleotide sequence: TGTGCCAGCAGTTACAGGGGTAGCACAGATACGCAGTATTTT. Protein sequence: CASSYRGSTDTQYF. This chain links TRBV6-6 with TRBJ2-3; a weak D match, TRBD1 (5 bases). The length of the CDR3 is 14 residues. With 2 bases removed from V and 0 bases from J, the gap between germline ends came to 6 bases. Germline V CDR1 and CDR2: MNHNY, SVGAGI (reference sequence).

The chain uses TRBV7-6 and TRBJ2-1, with D uncertain. The V gene's germline CDR1 is SGHVS and CDR2 FNYEAQ. The germline V and J ends were trimmed by 5 bases and 0 bases, with 11 bases remaining between them. The CDR3 is made up of 15 amino acids. CDR3 amino acids: CASSITVSSYNEQFF. In DNA, the CDR3 is TGTGCCAGCAGCATCACAGTGAGCTCCTACAATGAGCAGTTCTTC.

The rearrangement joins TRBV6-1 to TRBJ1-5, with unresolved D. V shed 4 bases and J shed 7 bases, with 11 bases lying between them. This CDR3 comprises 13 residues. CDR1 and CDR2 from the germline V gene are MNHNS and SASEGT. CDR3 loop: CASSVEGLQPQHF. CDR3 bases: TGTGCCAGCAGTGTTGAGGGTTTACAGCCCCAGCATTTT.

This clone was seen a few times. This chain links TRBV7-2 with TRBJ2-5; 14 bases fit TRBD2. V shed 1 base, J shed 2 bases, and the junction held 0 bases outside the gene matches. The V gene's germline CDR1 is SGHTA and CDR2 FQGNSA. This CDR3 is 16 amino acids long. CDR3 DNA sequence: TGTGCCAGCAGCTTAGGGACTAGCGGGGGGCAAGAGACCCAGTACTTC. It is translated as CASSLGTSGGQETQYF.

The J gene is TRBJ1-5, the V gene TRBV7-9; a weak D match, TRBD1 (6 bases). V gave up 1 base and J gave up 6 bases, with 10 bases separating them. The CDR3 sequence is 14 residues long. CDR1 is SEHNR, CDR2 FQNEAQ, per germline (reference sequence). The CDR3 DNA reads as TGTGCCAGCAGCTTAGGCAGGGGTGGTCAGCCCCAGCATTTT. This translates into CASSLGRGGQPQHF. Using reference TRBV7-9 and TRBJ1-5 for the parts outside the CDR3, the full variable domain is DTGVSQNPRHKITKRGQNVTFRCDPISEHNRLYWYRQTLGQGPEFLTYFQNEAQLEKSRLLSDRFSAERPKGSFSTLEIQRTEQGDSAMYLCASSLGRGGQPQHFGDGTRLSIL.

Sample share makes this clone medium-sized (0.01 to 0.1%). V gene TRBV6-5 combines with J gene TRBJ2-3, with a tentative D call TRBD2 (5 bases). With 6 bases removed from V and 1 base from J, the gap between germline ends came to 11 bases. CDR3 length: 14 amino acids. Germline V gives CDR1 MNHEY, CDR2 SVGAGI. The CDR3 region has the DNA TGTGCCAGCAGCCCCGGGCGGGGCACAGATACGCAGTATTTT. It translates to CASSPGRGTDTQYF.

In this sample, this clone turned up a few times. The gene calls are TRBV5-6 and TRBJ1-4; 7 bases line up with TRBD1. This CDR3 is built from 15 residues. V was pared by 1 base and J by 2 bases, with 2 bases of the junction left unmatched. Per the germline V gene, CDR1 is SGHDT and CDR2 is YYEEEE. The CDR3 spells CASSLTGETNEKLFF. CDR3 in DNA: TGTGCCAGCAGCTTGACAGGGGAGACTAATGAAAAACTGTTTTTT.

The chain couples TRBV7-2 to TRBJ2-2; D is possibly TRBD1 or TRBD2 (5 bases each). V lost 3 bases, J lost 3 bases, and 8 bases lay in between. Per the germline V gene, CDR1 is SGHTA and CDR2 is FQGNSA. The CDR3 runs to 14 residues. The DNA of the CDR3 is TGTGCCAGCAGCTTGGGACCACACACCGGGGAGCTGTTTTTT. As protein: CASSLGPHTGELFF.

The chain joins TRBV11-2 to TRBJ2-2, with TRBD2 matching 11 bases. Trimming took 3 bases from V and 5 from J; bases not matched to a gene: 2. Germline CDR1 reads SGHAT; CDR2 reads FQNNGV. The CDR3 consists of 15 residues. CDR3 amino acids: CASSFSGRATGELFF. CDR3 nucleotide sequence: TGTGCCAGCAGCTTTAGCGGGAGGGCAACCGGGGAGCTGTTTTTT.